The clone carrying this TCR beta chain was counted only a few times. Its specificity is not known. The data derive from a study of post-analysis software for immune sequencing data. As for the study in general: Several disease courses (relapsing-remitting, secondary progressive and progressive-relapsing) of multiple sclerosis were included.

Tagging with unique molecular identifiers was a feature of the TCR beta cDNA libraries. The authors obtained 500,000 to 600,000 cDNA molecules from about 0.94 to 9.7 million T cells. TCRdb reprocessed the PCR reads with MiXCR, giving one entry per CDR3 protein. The sample lists hundreds of thousands of distinct CDR3 sequences; around 47% were seen once. Germline V gene data show CDR1 as SQVTM and CDR2 as ANQGSEA. The CDR3 runs to 14 residues. Trimming cost V 3 bases and J 1 base, with 11 bases left between them. Findings of the study overall: The study found TRBV5-6, TRBV5-1 and TRBV20-1 among 4 or 5 TRBV segments more frequent in patients than controls.

This TCR derives from a girl aged 5 to 17 with multiple sclerosis. This chain uses TRBV29-1 with TRBJ2-3, with TRBD1 as a possible D gene (5 bases). Sequencing was done on a sample of blood. The CDR3 spells CSVDQGSRTDTQYF. The DNA of the CDR3 is TGCAGCGTTGATCAGGGATCACGCACAGATACGCAGTATTTT.